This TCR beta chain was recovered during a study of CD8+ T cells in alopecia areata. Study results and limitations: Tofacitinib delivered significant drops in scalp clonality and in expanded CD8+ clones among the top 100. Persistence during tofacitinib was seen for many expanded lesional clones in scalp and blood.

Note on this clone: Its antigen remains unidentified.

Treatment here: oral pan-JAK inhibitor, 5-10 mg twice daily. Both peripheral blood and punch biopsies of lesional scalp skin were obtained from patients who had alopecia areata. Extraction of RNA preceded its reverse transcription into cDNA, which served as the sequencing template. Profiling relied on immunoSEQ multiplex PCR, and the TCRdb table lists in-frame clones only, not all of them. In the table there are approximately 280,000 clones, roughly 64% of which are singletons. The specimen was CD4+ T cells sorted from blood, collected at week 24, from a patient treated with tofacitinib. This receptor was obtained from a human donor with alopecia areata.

The CDR3 sequence: CASSLSLVRTGGELFF. CDR3 in DNA: TGTGCCAGCAGCTTGAGTTTGGTCAGAACAGGCGGGGAGCTGTTTTTT. The V gene is TRBV5-4, the J gene TRBJ2-2, with D perhaps matching TRBD1 (5 bases). Between the trimmed V and J ends, which lost 1 base and 7 bases, there was a span of 17 bases. In germline, CDR1 is SGHNT, CDR2 YYREEE (reference sequence). CDR3 length: 16 residues.